This T cell receptor beta chain stems from a study of cytomegalovirus exposure and HLA in healthy donors. CDR1 and CDR2 (germline): SNHLY, FYNNEI. With V trimmed by 5 bases and J by 4 bases, 8 bases remained unmatched. This CDR3 is 15 amino acids long. PCR primers comprised 60 Vbeta and 13 Jbeta primers. TCRdb keeps only in-frame clones here, not all; method: immunoSEQ multiplex PCR. Seen here are some 150,000 clones, approximately 84% observed once, and the top ten hold around 1.5%. The sequence was obtained from a man aged 25 to 40 in good health and CMV-seropositive. Sequenced material: PBMCs. The gene calls are TRBV2 and TRBJ2-1; TRBD2 aligns across 7 bases. CDR3 sequence: CASSTRETNYNEQFF. The CDR3 nucleotides read TGTGCCAGCAGTACGCGGGAGACCAATTACAATGAGCAGTTCTTC. The full variable domain, rest sourced from reference TRBV2 and TRBJ2-1, is EPEVTQTPSHQVTQMGQEVILRCVPISNHLYFYWYRQILGQKVEFLVSFYNNEISEKSEIFDDQFSVERPDGSNFTLKIRSTKLEDSAMYFCASSTRETNYNEQFFGPGTRLTVL.